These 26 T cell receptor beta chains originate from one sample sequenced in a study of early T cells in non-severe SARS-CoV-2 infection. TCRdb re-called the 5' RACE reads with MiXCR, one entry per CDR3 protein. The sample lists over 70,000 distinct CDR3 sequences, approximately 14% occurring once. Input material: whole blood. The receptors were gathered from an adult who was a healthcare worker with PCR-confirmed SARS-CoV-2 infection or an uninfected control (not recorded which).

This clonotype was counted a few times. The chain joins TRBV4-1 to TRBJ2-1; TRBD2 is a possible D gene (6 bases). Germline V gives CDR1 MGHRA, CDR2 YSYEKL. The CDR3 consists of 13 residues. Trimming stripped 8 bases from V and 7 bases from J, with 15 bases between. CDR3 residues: CASHEGRGNEQFF. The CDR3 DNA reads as TGCGCCAGCCATGAGGGACGGGGGAATGAGCAGTTCTTC.

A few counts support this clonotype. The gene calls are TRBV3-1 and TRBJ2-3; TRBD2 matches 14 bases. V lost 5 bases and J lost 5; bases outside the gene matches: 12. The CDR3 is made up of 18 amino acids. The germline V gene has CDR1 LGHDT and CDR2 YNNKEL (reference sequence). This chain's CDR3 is CASSDRLAGGPKGDTQYF. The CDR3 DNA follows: TGTGCCAGCAGCGATAGACTAGCGGGAGGGCCTAAAGGAGATACGCAGTATTTT.

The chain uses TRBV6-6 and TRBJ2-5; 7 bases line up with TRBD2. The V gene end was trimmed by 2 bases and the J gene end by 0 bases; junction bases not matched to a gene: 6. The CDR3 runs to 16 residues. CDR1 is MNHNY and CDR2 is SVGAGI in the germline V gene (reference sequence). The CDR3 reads CASSYPLGGYQETQYF. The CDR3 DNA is TGTGCCAGCAGTTACCCGTTGGGGGGGTACCAAGAGACCCAGTACTTC.

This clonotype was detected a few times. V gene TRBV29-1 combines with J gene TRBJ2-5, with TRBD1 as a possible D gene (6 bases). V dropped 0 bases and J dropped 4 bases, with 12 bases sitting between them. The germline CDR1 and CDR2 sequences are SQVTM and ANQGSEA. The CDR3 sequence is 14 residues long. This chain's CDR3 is CSVEDGMGAETQYF. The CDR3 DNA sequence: TGCAGCGTTGAAGATGGTATGGGGGCAGAGACCCAGTACTTC.

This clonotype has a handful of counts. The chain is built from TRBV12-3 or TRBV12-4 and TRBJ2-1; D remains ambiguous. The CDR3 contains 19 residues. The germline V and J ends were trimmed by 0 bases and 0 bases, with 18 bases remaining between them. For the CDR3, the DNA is TGTGCCAGCAGTTTAGCCCATCCATTAGGGCCAAGCTCCTACAATGAGCAGTTCTTC. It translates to CASSLAHPLGPSSYNEQFF.

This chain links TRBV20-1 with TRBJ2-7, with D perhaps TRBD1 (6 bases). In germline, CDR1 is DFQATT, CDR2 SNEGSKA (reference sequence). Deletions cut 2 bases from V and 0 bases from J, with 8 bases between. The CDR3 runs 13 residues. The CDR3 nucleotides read TGCAGTGCTAGAAGACAGGCCTCCTACGAGCAGTACTTC. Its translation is CSARRQASYEQYF.

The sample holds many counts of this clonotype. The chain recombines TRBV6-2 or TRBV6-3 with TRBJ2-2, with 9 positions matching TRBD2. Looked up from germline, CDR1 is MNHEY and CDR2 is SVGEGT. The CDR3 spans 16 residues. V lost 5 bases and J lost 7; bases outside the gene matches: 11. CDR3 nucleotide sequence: TGTGCCAGCAGTCCCGACCGGACTAGCGTTGGCGGGGAGCTGTTTTTT. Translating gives CASSPDRTSVGGELFF.

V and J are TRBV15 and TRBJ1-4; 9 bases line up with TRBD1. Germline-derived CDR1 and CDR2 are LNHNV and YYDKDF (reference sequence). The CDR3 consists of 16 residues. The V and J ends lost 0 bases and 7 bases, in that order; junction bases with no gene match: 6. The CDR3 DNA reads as TGTGCCACCAGCAGAGATACCGGGACAGGGTTTGAAAAACTGTTTTTT. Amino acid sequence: CATSRDTGTGFEKLFF.

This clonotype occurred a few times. CDR3 nucleotide sequence: TGTGCCAGCAGTTACTCCCGGGGGAAGTGGGGCACAGATACGCAGTATTTT. Encoded protein: CASSYSRGKWGTDTQYF. The chain employs TRBV6-5 and TRBJ2-3; D is possibly TRBD2 (6 bases). Germline CDR1 is MNHEY and CDR2 is SVGAGI. The CDR3 extends over 17 amino acids. V lost 0 bases and J 1 base, leaving 14 bases between the germline ends.

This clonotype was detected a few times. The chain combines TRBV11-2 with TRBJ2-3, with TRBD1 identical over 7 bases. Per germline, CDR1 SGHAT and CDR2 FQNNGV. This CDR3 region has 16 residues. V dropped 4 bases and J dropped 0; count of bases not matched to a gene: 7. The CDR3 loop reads CASSSYRGPSTDTQYF. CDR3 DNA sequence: TGTGCCAGCAGCTCCTACAGGGGCCCTAGCACAGATACGCAGTATTTT.

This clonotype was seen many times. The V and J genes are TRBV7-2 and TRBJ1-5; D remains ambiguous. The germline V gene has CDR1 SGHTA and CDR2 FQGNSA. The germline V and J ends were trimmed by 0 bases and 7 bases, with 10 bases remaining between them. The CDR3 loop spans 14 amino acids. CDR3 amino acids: CASSLALRGQPQHF. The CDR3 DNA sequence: TGTGCCAGCAGCTTAGCCCTAAGAGGGCAGCCCCAGCATTTT.

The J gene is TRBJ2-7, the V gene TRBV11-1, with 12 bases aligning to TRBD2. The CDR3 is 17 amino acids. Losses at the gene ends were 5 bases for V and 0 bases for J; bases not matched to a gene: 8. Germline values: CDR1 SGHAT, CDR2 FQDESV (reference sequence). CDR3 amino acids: CASSLHWTSGDSYEQYF. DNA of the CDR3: TGTGCCAGCAGCCTCCATTGGACTAGCGGGGACTCCTACGAGCAGTACTTC.

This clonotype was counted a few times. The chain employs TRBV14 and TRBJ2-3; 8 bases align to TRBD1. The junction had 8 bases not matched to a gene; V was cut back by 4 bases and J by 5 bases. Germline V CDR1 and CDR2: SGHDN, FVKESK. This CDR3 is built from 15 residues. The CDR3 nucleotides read TGTGCCAGCAGCCGAACCCGGACAGGGATAGATACGCAGTATTTT. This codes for CASSRTRTGIDTQYF. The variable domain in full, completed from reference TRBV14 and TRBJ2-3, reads EAGVTQFPSHSVIEKGQTVTLRCDPISGHDNLYWYRRVMGKEIKFLLHFVKESKQDESGMPNNRFLAERTGGTYSTLKVQPAELEDSGVYFCASSRTRTGIDTQYFGPGTRLTVL.

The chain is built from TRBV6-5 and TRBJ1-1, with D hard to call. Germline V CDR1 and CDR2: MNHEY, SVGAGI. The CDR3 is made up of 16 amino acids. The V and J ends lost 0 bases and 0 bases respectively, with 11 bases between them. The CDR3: CASSYSRGGMNTEAFF. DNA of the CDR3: TGTGCCAGCAGTTACTCCCGGGGAGGGATGAACACTGAAGCTTTCTTT.

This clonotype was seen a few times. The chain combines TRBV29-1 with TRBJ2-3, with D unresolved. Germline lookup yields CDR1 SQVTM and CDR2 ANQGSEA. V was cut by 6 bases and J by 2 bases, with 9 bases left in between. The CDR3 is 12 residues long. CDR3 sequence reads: CSVAYTTDTQYF. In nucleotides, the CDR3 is TGCAGCGTAGCCTACACCACAGATACGCAGTATTTT.

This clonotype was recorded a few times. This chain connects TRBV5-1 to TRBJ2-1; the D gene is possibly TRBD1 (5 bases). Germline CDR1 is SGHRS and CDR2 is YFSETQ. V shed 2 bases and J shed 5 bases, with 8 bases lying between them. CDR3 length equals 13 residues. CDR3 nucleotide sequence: TGCGCCAGCAGCTTCGACAGTAACAATGAGCAGTTCTTC. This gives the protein CASSFDSNNEQFF.

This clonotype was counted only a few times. The CDR3 loop reads CSARNPGPPSGLSYEQYF. CDR3 bases: TGCAGTGCTAGAAACCCAGGGCCTCCTAGCGGCCTCTCCTACGAGCAGTACTTC. The V call is TRBV20-1, the J call TRBJ2-7; 7 bases are a match to TRBD2. The germline gives CDR1 DFQATT, CDR2 SNEGSKA (reference sequence). The ends lost 2 bases at V and 0 bases at J; junction bases unmatched: 16. This CDR3 is 18 amino acids long.

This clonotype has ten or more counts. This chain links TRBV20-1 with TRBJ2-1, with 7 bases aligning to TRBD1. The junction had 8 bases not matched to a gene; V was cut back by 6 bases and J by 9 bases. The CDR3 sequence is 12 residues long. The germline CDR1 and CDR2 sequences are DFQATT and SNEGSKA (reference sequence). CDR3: CSARQGGPEQFF. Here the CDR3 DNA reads TGCAGTGCCAGACAGGGTGGACCTGAGCAGTTCTTC.

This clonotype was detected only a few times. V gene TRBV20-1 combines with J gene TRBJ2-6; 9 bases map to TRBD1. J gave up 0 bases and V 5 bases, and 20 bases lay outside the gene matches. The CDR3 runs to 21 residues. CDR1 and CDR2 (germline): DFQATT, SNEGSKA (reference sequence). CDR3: CSARPLGSGTGKSSGANVLTF. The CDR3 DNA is TGCAGTGCTCGACCCCTGGGCTCCGGGACAGGGAAATCCTCTGGGGCCAACGTCCTGACTTTC.

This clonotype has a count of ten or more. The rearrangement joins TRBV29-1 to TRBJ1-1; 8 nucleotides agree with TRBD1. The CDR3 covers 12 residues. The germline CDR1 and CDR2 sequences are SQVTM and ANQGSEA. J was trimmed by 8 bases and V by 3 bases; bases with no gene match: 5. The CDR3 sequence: CSVEGGTGEAFF. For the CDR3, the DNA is TGCAGCGTTGAGGGAGGGACAGGAGAAGCTTTCTTT.

CDR3 coding DNA: TGTGCCAGCAGTCCCGATACAGCGTACGAGCAGTACTTC. It codes for CASSPDTAYEQYF. This chain uses TRBV12-3 or TRBV12-4 with TRBJ2-7; no definite D call. The CDR3 loop spans 13 amino acids. The V end was cut by 5 bases, the J end by 4 bases, with 12 bases between.

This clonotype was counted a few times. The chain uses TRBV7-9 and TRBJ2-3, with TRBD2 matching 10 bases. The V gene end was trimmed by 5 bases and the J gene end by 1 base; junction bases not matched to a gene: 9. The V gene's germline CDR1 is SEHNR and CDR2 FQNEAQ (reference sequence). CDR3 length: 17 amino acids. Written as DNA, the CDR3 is TGTGCCAGCAGCCTTTCGCGCGGGACTAGCGGCACAGATACGCAGTATTTT. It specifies CASSLSRGTSGTDTQYF.

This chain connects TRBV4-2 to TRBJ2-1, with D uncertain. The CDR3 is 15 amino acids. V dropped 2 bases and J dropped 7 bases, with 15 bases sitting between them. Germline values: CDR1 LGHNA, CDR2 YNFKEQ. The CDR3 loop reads CASSQPDLSENEQFF. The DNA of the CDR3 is TGTGCCAGCAGCCAACCCGACCTGTCCGAGAATGAGCAGTTCTTC.

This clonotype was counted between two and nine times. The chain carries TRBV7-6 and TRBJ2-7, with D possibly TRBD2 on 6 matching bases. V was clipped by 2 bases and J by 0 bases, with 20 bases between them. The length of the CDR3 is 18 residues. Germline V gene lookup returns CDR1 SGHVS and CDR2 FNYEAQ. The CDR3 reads CASSLRRGGTDLSYEQYF. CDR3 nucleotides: TGTGCCAGCAGCTTAAGGAGGGGCGGTACCGACCTCTCCTACGAGCAGTACTTC.

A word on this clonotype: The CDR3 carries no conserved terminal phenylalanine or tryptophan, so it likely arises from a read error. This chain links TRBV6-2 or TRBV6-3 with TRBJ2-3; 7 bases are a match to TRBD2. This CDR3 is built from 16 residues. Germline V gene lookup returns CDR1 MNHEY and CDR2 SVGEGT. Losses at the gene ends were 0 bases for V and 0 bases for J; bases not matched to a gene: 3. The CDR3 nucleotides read TGTGCCAGCAGTTACTCGGCTAGCGGAAGCACAGATACGCAGTATTCT. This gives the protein CASSYSASGSTDTQYS.

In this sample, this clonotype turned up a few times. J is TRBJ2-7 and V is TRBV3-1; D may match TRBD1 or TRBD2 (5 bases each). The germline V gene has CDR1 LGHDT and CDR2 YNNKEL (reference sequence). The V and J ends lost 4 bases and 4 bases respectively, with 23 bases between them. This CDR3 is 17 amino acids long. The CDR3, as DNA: TGTGCCAGCAGCCCCCCTCCGTGGGACGTTACAGTTTACGAGCAGTACTTC. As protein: CASSPPPWDVTVYEQYF.